These T cell receptor beta chains were read from a single sample in a study of technical replicates of blood from four donors. TCRdb keeps only in-frame clones here, not all; method: immunoSEQ multiplex PCR. The sample has around 60,000 clones; around 93% are singletons. What was sequenced was PBMCs. The receptor set was obtained from a human donor in good health. Some clones in this sample may be carry-over from other donors' samples. CDR3s include the opening cysteine and the closing phenylalanine or tryptophan. The D gene is left open where the match is weak. Only part of the rows carry a size: once, few, many, or a class if the clone is expanded.

V	J	D	size	CDR3	DNA
TRBV7-9	TRBJ1-2	TRBD1	.	CASSSPPGQDNYGYTF	TGTGCCAGCAGCTCCCCCCCGGGACAGGACAACTATGGCTACACCTTC
TRBV7-2	TRBJ1-5	.	once	CASSPSRGSNQPQHF	TGTGCCAGCAGCCCCTCTCGGGGGAGCAATCAGCCCCAGCATTTT
TRBV7-2	TRBJ2-7	TRBD1	.	CASSLSGQGAYEQYF	TGTGCCAGCAGCTTAAGTGGACAGGGGGCATACGAGCAGTACTTC
TRBV10-3	TRBJ1-1	TRBD1	.	CAIRGTGSTEAFF	TGTGCCATCAGAGGGACAGGGTCCACTGAAGCTTTCTTT
TRBV7-6	TRBJ1-3	TRBD1	.	CASSSGQGFSGNTIYF	TGTGCCAGCAGCTCCGGACAGGGTTTCTCTGGAAACACCATATATTTT
TRBV11-2	TRBJ1-2	TRBD1	.	CASNDRGSYTF	TGTGCCAGCAACGACAGGGGTAGCTACACCTTC
TRBV5-1	TRBJ1-1	TRBD1	.	CASSRQGRSEAFF	TGCGCCAGCAGCCGACAGGGAAGGTCTGAAGCTTTCTTT
TRBV27	TRBJ1-1	.	few	CASSLGGRPEAFF	TGTGCCAGCAGCCTGGGGGGGAGGCCTGAAGCTTTCTTT
TRBV15	TRBJ2-7	.	.	CATSGGSRTSLTDEQYF	TGTGCCACCAGCGGGGGTTCACGAACTAGCTTGACCGACGAGCAGTACTTC
TRBV15	TRBJ1-2	TRBD1	.	CATSGGTGDGYTF	TGTGCCACCAGCGGCGGGACAGGCGATGGCTACACCTTC
TRBV5-6	TRBJ1-2	TRBD1	.	CASSWPGQGVFGYTF	TGTGCCAGCAGCTGGCCGGGACAGGGGGTATTTGGCTACACCTTC
TRBV6-4	TRBJ2-7	.	.	CASSDSSAPDEQYF	TGTGCCAGCAGTGACTCGAGCGCCCCGGACGAGCAGTACTTC
TRBV7-2	TRBJ2-5	.	.	CASSSDYKETQYF	TGTGCCAGCAGCTCCGACTATAAAGAGACCCAGTACTTC
TRBV9	TRBJ2-5	.	once	CASSLLSGIQETQYF	TGTGCCAGCAGCCTTCTTAGCGGAATCCAAGAGACCCAGTACTTC
TRBV4-3	TRBJ2-5	.	.	CASSRSGATFQETQYF	TGCGCCAGCAGCCGATCGGGAGCGACCTTCCAAGAGACCCAGTACTTC
TRBV7-8	TRBJ2-7	.	.	CASSLGASPPGQYF	TGTGCCAGCAGCTTAGGGGCGTCCCCGCCTGGGCAGTACTTC
TRBV29-1	TRBJ2-6	.	.	CGAGGYSGANVLTF	TGCGGGGCCGGGGGTTACTCTGGGGCCAACGTCCTGACTTTC
TRBV7-2	TRBJ2-5	TRBD2	.	CASSLIRGGMKETQYF	TGTGCCAGCAGCTTAATCCGCGGGGGGATGAAAGAGACCCAGTACTTC
TRBV7-9	TRBJ2-1	.	.	CASSPGGGSYNEQFF	TGTGCCAGCAGCCCCGGGGGAGGTTCCTACAATGAGCAGTTCTTC
TRBV4-1	TRBJ2-3	.	.	CASSQATGEDYTDTQYF	TGCGCCAGCAGCCAAGCTACGGGGGAGGATTACACAGATACGCAGTATTTT
TRBV7-8	TRBJ1-4	.	.	CASSLESGRGPGEKLFF	TGTGCCAGCAGCTTAGAGAGTGGGAGGGGACCGGGCGAAAAACTGTTTTTT
TRBV6-5	TRBJ1-6	.	.	CASRTHSVHNSPLHF	TGTGCCAGCAGAACACACAGTGTCCATAATTCACCCCTCCACTTT
TRBV6-6	TRBJ1-2	.	once	CASTPTRAGGYTF	TGTGCCAGCACTCCGACAAGGGCGGGAGGCTACACCTTC
TRBV6-5	TRBJ2-7	.	.	CASSYALLRNEQYF	TGTGCCAGCAGTTACGCACTACTGCGTAACGAGCAGTACTTC
TRBV2	TRBJ1-5	.	.	CASSLEPYQPQHF	TGTGCCAGCAGTCTCGAGCCCTATCAGCCCCAGCATTTT
TRBV9	TRBJ2-1	TRBD2	.	CASGTSGNEQFF	TGTGCCAGCGGGACTAGCGGCAATGAGCAGTTCTTC
TRBV4-3	TRBJ2-4	TRBD1	.	CASSQAGQLNIQYF	TGCGCCAGCAGCCAAGCGGGACAGTTAAACATTCAGTACTTC
TRBV30	TRBJ1-1	TRBD1	.	CAWRQGGGNTEAFF	TGTGCCTGGAGGCAAGGGGGCGGGAACACTGAAGCTTTCTTT
TRBV7-3	TRBJ2-7	.	.	CASSLQSGPAYEQYF	TGTGCCAGCAGCTTACAGAGCGGACCCGCCTACGAGCAGTACTTC
TRBV29-1	TRBJ1-2	TRBD1	.	CSADDRGQTYGYTF	TGCAGCGCAGATGACAGGGGGCAGACCTATGGCTACACCTTC
TRBV19	TRBJ1-6	TRBD1	.	CASTIQGNNSPLHF	TGTGCCAGTACCATACAGGGGAATAATTCACCCCTCCACTTT
TRBV5-1	TRBJ2-2	TRBD1	.	CASSLAQGAVGELFF	TGCGCCAGCAGCTTGGCCCAGGGGGCGGTCGGGGAGCTGTTTTTT
TRBV7-6	TRBJ1-2	TRBD1	.	CASSLSTGDYGYTF	TGTGCCAGCAGCTTATCGACAGGGGACTATGGCTACACCTTC
TRBV18	TRBJ1-5	.	.	CASSPMRGQPQHF	TGTGCCAGCTCACCAATGCGGGGACAGCCCCAGCATTTT
TRBV5-1	TRBJ2-1	TRBD2	.	CASSLVSGGYNEQFF	TGCGCCAGCAGCTTGGTTAGCGGGGGGTACAATGAGCAGTTCTTC
TRBV7-9	TRBJ1-2	.	.	CASSLGRGRGGYTF	TGTGCCAGCAGCTTAGGGCGGGGTCGAGGGGGCTACACCTTC
TRBV5-1	TRBJ2-1	.	.	CASSLGGGYNEQFF	TGCGCCAGCAGCTTGGGTGGGGGGTACAATGAGCAGTTCTTC
TRBV30	TRBJ2-7	.	.	CAWSVGLDKYF	TGTGCCTGGAGTGTAGGTCTTGACAAGTACTTC
TRBV9	TRBJ1-1	.	.	CASSVDHLNTEAFF	TGTGCCAGCAGCGTAGATCATCTAAACACTGAAGCTTTCTTT
TRBV7-7	TRBJ2-2	.	.	CASSPGGGTNTGELFF	TGTGCCAGCAGCCCCGGGGGTGGAACGAACACCGGGGAGCTGTTTTTT
TRBV5-8	TRBJ2-2	.	.	CASSLFAGPGELFF	TGTGCCAGCAGCTTGTTTGCGGGACCCGGGGAGCTGTTTTTT
TRBV13	TRBJ1-1	TRBD1	once	CASRPVMGTGMNTEAFF	TGTGCCAGCAGACCCGTCATGGGGACAGGGATGAACACTGAAGCTTTCTTT
TRBV4-1	TRBJ1-2	.	.	CASSQDVRGFNYGYTF	TGCGCCAGCAGCCAAGACGTGCGGGGATTTAACTATGGCTACACCTTC